This is a list of T cell receptor beta chains from one sample in a study of shared clonotypes between healthy human individuals. Here immunoSEQ multiplex PCR was the method, and the copy in TCRdb shows in-frame clones only, minus some. The sample has roughly 2 million clones, approximately 94% seen once. What was sequenced was naive CD8+ T cells sorted from blood. These receptors all stem from a man younger than 35 in good health. Both conserved end residues are part of each CDR3. Fields, in order: J gene, V gene, D gene, clone size, CDR3 DNA, CDR3 protein. A D gene is named only where the DNA matches it firmly. For some rows the clone size is stated as once, few or many, or as a class when expanded; others skip it.

j_gene: TRBJ2-1
v_gene: TRBV4-3
d_gene: NA
abundance: NA
CDR3nt: TGCGCCAGCAGCCAAGATCCCAATGAGCAGTTCTTC
CDR3aa: CASSQDPNEQFF

j_gene: TRBJ2-3
v_gene: TRBV7-9
d_gene: TRBD2
abundance: NA
CDR3nt: TGTGCCAGCAGCCCGGGACTAGCGGGAGGGCCGAGTGCGACAGATACGCAGTATTTT
CDR3aa: CASSPGLAGGPSATDTQYF

j_gene: TRBJ1-6
v_gene: TRBV27
d_gene: NA
abundance: NA
CDR3nt: TGTGCCAGCAGTTCAACAACACTCTATAATTCACCCCTCCACTTT
CDR3aa: CASSSTTLYNSPLHF

j_gene: TRBJ2-3
v_gene: TRBV7-2
d_gene: NA
abundance: NA
CDR3nt: TGTGCCAGCAGCCCAGGAGGGTGGGGCACAGATACGCAGTATTTT
CDR3aa: CASSPGGWGTDTQYF

j_gene: TRBJ2-7
v_gene: TRBV11-2
d_gene: NA
abundance: NA
CDR3nt: TGTGCCAGCAATAGTGTCGGAACAGGCTTCTCCTACGAGCAGTACTTC
CDR3aa: CASNSVGTGFSYEQYF

j_gene: TRBJ2-7
v_gene: TRBV27
d_gene: TRBD1
abundance: once
CDR3nt: TGTGCCAGCAACTCCCTTCAGGGACAGCCCTACGAGCAGTACTTC
CDR3aa: CASNSLQGQPYEQYF

j_gene: TRBJ1-2
v_gene: TRBV30
d_gene: TRBD1
abundance: NA
CDR3nt: TGTGCCTGGACCGCCACAGGGGGACACTATGGCTACACCTTC
CDR3aa: CAWTATGGHYGYTF

j_gene: TRBJ2-2
v_gene: TRBV21-1
d_gene: NA
abundance: NA
CDR3nt: TGTGCCAGCAGCAAAAGACTAGCGGGGGAAGAGCTGTTTTTT
CDR3aa: CASSKRLAGEELFF

j_gene: TRBJ1-1
v_gene: TRBV15
d_gene: NA
abundance: NA
CDR3nt: TGTGCCACCAGCAGGGACAGCGAATCTGAAGCTTTCTTT
CDR3aa: CATSRDSESEAFF

j_gene: TRBJ1-2
v_gene: TRBV6-6
d_gene: TRBD1
abundance: NA
CDR3nt: TGTGCCAGCAGTTCCTATGGACAGGACTATGGCTACACCTTC
CDR3aa: CASSSYGQDYGYTF

j_gene: TRBJ2-7
v_gene: TRBV5-1
d_gene: TRBD2
abundance: NA
CDR3nt: TGCGCCAGCAGCTGGGGACTAGCGGGAGAGTACGAGCAGTACTTC
CDR3aa: CASSWGLAGEYEQYF

j_gene: TRBJ2-7
v_gene: TRBV5-1
d_gene: TRBD1
abundance: NA
CDR3nt: TGCGCCAGCAGCTCCGACAGGGACGAGCAGTACTTC
CDR3aa: CASSSDRDEQYF

j_gene: TRBJ2-7
v_gene: TRBV5-6
d_gene: TRBD2
abundance: NA
CDR3nt: TGTGCCAGCAGTCGCGGGAGCGTCCCCTACGAGCAGTACTTC
CDR3aa: CASSRGSVPYEQYF

j_gene: TRBJ1-2
v_gene: TRBV6-5
d_gene: NA
abundance: NA
CDR3nt: TGTGCCAGCAGTTACTCGGGGGGGCACTATGGCTACACCTTC
CDR3aa: CASSYSGGHYGYTF

j_gene: TRBJ2-7
v_gene: TRBV14
d_gene: TRBD1
abundance: NA
CDR3nt: TGTGCCAGCAGCCAAGACGGACAGGGATTCTACGAGCAGTACTTC
CDR3aa: CASSQDGQGFYEQYF

j_gene: TRBJ1-2
v_gene: TRBV13
d_gene: TRBD1
abundance: NA
CDR3nt: TGTGCCAGCAGCTTTGGGACAGATGGTAACTATGGCTACACCTTC
CDR3aa: CASSFGTDGNYGYTF

j_gene: TRBJ2-3
v_gene: TRBV6-6
d_gene: TRBD2
abundance: NA
CDR3nt: TGTGCCAGCAGTTACTCAGGCGGGAGGGGGGCAGATACGCAGTATTTT
CDR3aa: CASSYSGGRGADTQYF

j_gene: TRBJ2-1
v_gene: TRBV5-6
d_gene: NA
abundance: NA
CDR3nt: TGTGCCAGCAGCTTGTCTGCTAGCGCGTACAATGAGCAGTTCTTC
CDR3aa: CASSLSASAYNEQFF

j_gene: TRBJ1-2
v_gene: TRBV6-5
d_gene: TRBD1
abundance: NA
CDR3nt: TGTGCCAGCAGCCGGACAGGGTCGGTCTATGGCTGCACCTTC
CDR3aa: CASSRTGSVYGCTF

j_gene: TRBJ2-7
v_gene: TRBV18
d_gene: TRBD2
abundance: NA
CDR3nt: TGTGCCAGCTCCTTAGCGGGAGGGGACTACGAGCAGTACTTC
CDR3aa: CASSLAGGDYEQYF

j_gene: TRBJ1-1
v_gene: TRBV30
d_gene: NA
abundance: once
CDR3nt: TGTGCCTGGATCCCAGACAGTCCGAACACTGAAGCTTTCTTT
CDR3aa: CAWIPDSPNTEAFF

j_gene: TRBJ1-2
v_gene: TRBV27
d_gene: NA
abundance: NA
CDR3nt: TGTGCCAGCAGCGTGCGGGGATCCTATGGCTACACCTTC
CDR3aa: CASSVRGSYGYTF

j_gene: TRBJ1-2
v_gene: TRBV29-1
d_gene: NA
abundance: few
CDR3nt: TGCAGCGTTGAACGGGAGGGCTATGGCTACACCTTC
CDR3aa: CSVEREGYGYTF

j_gene: TRBJ2-7
v_gene: TRBV18
d_gene: TRBD1
abundance: NA
CDR3nt: TGTGCCAGCTCGCCGGGGACAGTCTCCTACGAGCAGTACTTC
CDR3aa: CASSPGTVSYEQYF

j_gene: TRBJ1-1
v_gene: TRBV7-9
d_gene: NA
abundance: NA
CDR3nt: TGTGCCAGCAGCTTAGGCGGCCCCGAAGCTTTCTTT
CDR3aa: CASSLGGPEAFF

j_gene: TRBJ2-3
v_gene: TRBV6-6
d_gene: TRBD1
abundance: NA
CDR3nt: TGTGCCAGCAGTAAACCGGGACAGGGAGGAGATACGCAGTATTTT
CDR3aa: CASSKPGQGGDTQYF

j_gene: TRBJ1-5
v_gene: TRBV7-9
d_gene: NA
abundance: NA
CDR3nt: TGTGCCAGCAGCTGGGTGGGGAGCAATCAGCCCCAGCATTTT
CDR3aa: CASSWVGSNQPQHF

j_gene: TRBJ2-1
v_gene: TRBV29-1
d_gene: TRBD2
abundance: NA
CDR3nt: TGCAGCGTTGAGGCGGGAGCGGCCGTCAATGAGCAGTTCTTC
CDR3aa: CSVEAGAAVNEQFF

j_gene: TRBJ2-5
v_gene: TRBV2
d_gene: NA
abundance: NA
CDR3nt: TGTGCCAGCAGTGTTGAGGTTTGGGAGACCCAGTACTTC
CDR3aa: CASSVEVWETQYF

j_gene: TRBJ2-5
v_gene: TRBV10-3
d_gene: TRBD1
abundance: NA
CDR3nt: TGTGCCATCAGTTGGACAGGGGTAGAGACCCAGTACTTC
CDR3aa: CAISWTGVETQYF

j_gene: TRBJ2-2
v_gene: TRBV7-9
d_gene: TRBD1
abundance: NA
CDR3nt: TGTGCCAGCAGCCCATCGCTTACAGGGGGCAACACCGGGGAGCTGTTTTTT
CDR3aa: CASSPSLTGGNTGELFF

j_gene: TRBJ2-7
v_gene: TRBV7-9
d_gene: NA
abundance: NA
CDR3nt: TGTGCCAGCAGCTTTGGCTCCTCTGGCGAGCAGTACTTC
CDR3aa: CASSFGSSGEQYF

j_gene: TRBJ2-7
v_gene: TRBV6-1
d_gene: NA
abundance: NA
CDR3nt: TGTGCCAGCTCCTTGCGGGGGCTGGAGTGGGAGCAGTACTTC
CDR3aa: CASSLRGLEWEQYF

j_gene: TRBJ2-3
v_gene: TRBV5-6
d_gene: NA
abundance: NA
CDR3nt: TGTGCCAGCAGCTCTTACAGGTTCGCAGATACGCAGTATTTT
CDR3aa: CASSSYRFADTQYF

j_gene: TRBJ2-1
v_gene: TRBV7-9
d_gene: TRBD1
abundance: once
CDR3nt: TGTGCCAGCAGACGTGACAGGGATTCCTACAATGAGCAGTTCTTC
CDR3aa: CASRRDRDSYNEQFF

j_gene: TRBJ1-2
v_gene: TRBV6-6
d_gene: NA
abundance: NA
CDR3nt: TGTGCCAGCAGTTACGGGCAGGTAGCTAACTATGGCTACACCTTC
CDR3aa: CASSYGQVANYGYTF

j_gene: TRBJ1-4
v_gene: TRBV11-2
d_gene: TRBD1
abundance: NA
CDR3nt: TGTGCCAGCAGCGCTCAGGGACAGGGGGAGGAAAAACTGTTTTTT
CDR3aa: CASSAQGQGEEKLFF

j_gene: TRBJ2-1
v_gene: TRBV5-1
d_gene: TRBD2
abundance: few
CDR3nt: TGCGCCAGCAGCCCGGAAGCGGGGTACTCCTACAATGAGCAGTTCTTC
CDR3aa: CASSPEAGYSYNEQFF

j_gene: TRBJ1-6
v_gene: TRBV25-1
d_gene: TRBD1
abundance: NA
CDR3nt: TGTGCCAGCAGTTCGGGGAACAGGGGATATGGATCACCCCTCCACTTT
CDR3aa: CASSSGNRGYGSPLHF

j_gene: TRBJ1-5
v_gene: TRBV13
d_gene: NA
abundance: NA
CDR3nt: TGTGCCAGCAGCTCGGGACGGAACAATCAGCCCCAGCATTTT
CDR3aa: CASSSGRNNQPQHF

j_gene: TRBJ1-1
v_gene: TRBV9
d_gene: NA
abundance: NA
CDR3nt: TGTGCCAGCAGCCACGAAGGGGTCGAGGGGGAGTCCATGAACACTGAAGCTTTCTTT
CDR3aa: CASSHEGVEGESMNTEAFF

j_gene: TRBJ2-7
v_gene: TRBV14
d_gene: NA
abundance: NA
CDR3nt: TGTGCCAGCAGCCAATGGGTCGGGAGCGGCTACGAGCAGTACTTC
CDR3aa: CASSQWVGSGYEQYF

j_gene: TRBJ2-3
v_gene: TRBV9
d_gene: TRBD2
abundance: NA
CDR3nt: TGTGCCAGCAGCGTAGCGGGGACTAGCAGAGATACGCAGTATTTT
CDR3aa: CASSVAGTSRDTQYF

j_gene: TRBJ2-3
v_gene: TRBV19
d_gene: TRBD1
abundance: NA
CDR3nt: TGTGCCAGTAGCCAAGGGACAGGCGGCACAGATACGCAGTATTTT
CDR3aa: CASSQGTGGTDTQYF

j_gene: TRBJ1-1
v_gene: TRBV29-1
d_gene: NA
abundance: NA
CDR3nt: TGCAGCGTAGACGAGCTAACGGAGTGGAAGGCTGAAGCTTTCTTT
CDR3aa: CSVDELTEWKAEAFF

j_gene: TRBJ1-1
v_gene: TRBV27
d_gene: TRBD1
abundance: once
CDR3nt: TGTGCCAGCAGTTTAACAGGGGGAACTGAAGCTTTCTTT
CDR3aa: CASSLTGGTEAFF

j_gene: TRBJ1-5
v_gene: TRBV9
d_gene: NA
abundance: few
CDR3nt: TGTGCCAGCAGCGTAAGGTCTGATCAGCCCCAGCATTTT
CDR3aa: CASSVRSDQPQHF